This T cell receptor (beta chain) was retrieved from a study of blood T cells in healthy people across ages. Overall study findings and caveats: Researchers report that TCR beta diversity correlated strongly with naive T cell percentage.

Using a J-beta primer mix together with a sample-barcoded 5' primer, a second PCR was run for roughly 6 to 11 cycles. TCRdb processed the 5' RACE reads anew with MiXCR; each CDR3 protein has one entry. The data show about 700,000 distinct CDR3 sequences, with around 32% seen just once and about 16% held by the top ten. Extraction of total RNA produced a minimum of 5.5 micrograms from each sample. This clonotype was recorded many times. The antigen remains unidentified. Germline assignment: CDR1 SGHTA and CDR2 FQGNSA. The length of the CDR3 is 15 residues. Losses at the gene ends were 5 bases for V and 4 bases for J; bases not matched to a gene: 9.

The sample taken for sequencing was blood. The chain is built from TRBV7-2 and TRBJ1-2, with 8 bases fitting TRBD1. This sequence was found in a woman of 80 years or more in good health. The CDR3 sequence is CASSTGTGTGYGYTF. CDR3 bases: TGTGCCAGCAGCACAGGGACAGGCACGGGCTATGGCTACACCTTC.